What follows are 26 T cell receptor beta chains derived from one specimen sequenced in a study of T cell repertoires in aging, cancer and after chemotherapy. A mixed TRB-A/B primer pool amplified rearranged TRB by multiplex touch-down PCR. Using its own MiXCR run on the multiplex PCR reads, TCRdb lists one record per CDR3 protein. The sample lists some 4,500 distinct CDR3 sequences; more than 25% were seen once. Amplification of TCR beta used genomic DNA extracted from peripheral blood. Sequenced material: blood. Receptors originate from a human donor with a blood cancer.

Turning to this clonotype: A much larger clone differs by one base, so this may be a read error. V usage is TRBV29-1 and J usage is TRBJ2-5; D unclear. Germline V gives CDR1 SQVTM, CDR2 ANQGSEA. The CDR3 has 11 amino acids. V was clipped by 1 base and J by 14 bases, with 14 bases between them. CDR3 in DNA: TGCAGCGTTGAAGTTGTGCGACTTGCCTACTTC. The encoded protein is CSVEVVRLAYF.

A note on this clonotype: Mismatch with germline at one junction end may stem from a read error. The J gene is TRBJ2-3, the V gene TRBV5-4, with 9 bases aligning to TRBD2. Germline V CDR1 and CDR2: SGHNT, YYREEE (reference sequence). CDR3 length: 17 residues. The CDR3, as DNA: TGCGCCAGCAGCCCCCCCAATAGCGGGGGCATCGTTGATACGCAGTATTTT. It yields the protein CASSPPNSGGIVDTQYF.

The chain employs TRBV27 and TRBJ1-1; the D gene is possibly TRBD1 (6 bases). Germline loops: CDR1 MNHEY, CDR2 SMNVEV (reference sequence). V was shortened by 6 bases and J by 4 bases, with 15 bases between the two germline ends. The CDR3 contains 14 residues. CDR3 loop: CASSVTGALTEAFF. DNA of the CDR3: TGTGCCAGCAGCGTAACGGGGGCCCTCACTGAAGCTTTCTTT.

Sample share makes this clonotype medium-sized. The rearrangement uses TRBV29-1 and TRBJ2-1; maybe TRBD2 (6 bases). This CDR3 contains 15 residues. The ends were cut back, 6 bases at V and 1 base at J, with 16 bases in the middle. CDR1 SQVTM and CDR2 ANQGSEA come from the germline V gene. The chain's CDR3 is CSVDTSRYSYNEQFF. CDR3 nucleotides: TGCAGCGTCGATACTAGCCGCTATTCCTACAATGAGCAGTTCTTC.

The chain has TRBV27 and TRBJ2-2, with no clear D. V lost 5 bases to trimming and J lost 2 bases, with 9 bases between them. The CDR3 has 14 residues. Germline loops: CDR1 MNHEY, CDR2 SMNVEV (reference sequence). For the CDR3, the DNA is TGTGCCAGCAGTGAGTCCCCTAACACCGGGGAGCTGTTTTTT. It encodes CASSESPNTGELFF.

The CDR3 spells CASSTPRNTEAFF. The CDR3 nucleotides are TGTGCCAGCAGCACGCCAAGAAACACTGAAGCTTTCTTT. V usage is TRBV12-3 or TRBV12-4 and J usage is TRBJ1-1; D unclear. Trimming took 6 bases from V and 2 from J, leaving 10 bases between them. The CDR3 consists of 13 residues.

There are a few counts of this clonotype. The chain links TRBV14 to TRBJ2-2; 11 nucleotides agree with TRBD2. Germline CDR1 and CDR2: SGHDN and FVKESK. Trimming took 7 bases from V and 3 from J; bases not matched to a gene: 16. This CDR3 is built from 19 residues. The DNA for the CDR3 is TGTGCCAGCACCCCAGGAATTAGCGGGAGGGCCTACGACACCGGGGAGCTGTTTTTT. Its translation: CASTPGISGRAYDTGELFF.

The table lists this clonotype with a few counts. The chain employs TRBV18 and TRBJ2-5; D not resolved. Germline CDR1 KGHSH, CDR2 LQKENI. V lost 2 bases and J lost 4, with 5 bases in between. The CDR3 sequence is 12 residues long. The CDR3 protein is CASSPKVETQYF. CDR3 nucleotide sequence: TGTGCCAGCTCACCAAAGGTAGAGACCCAGTACTTC.

About this clonotype itself: Possible read error: a much larger clone is one base away. CDR3 in DNA: TGCAGCGTCAACGGACAGTCGAACACTGAAACTTTCTTT. It specifies CSVNGQSNTETFF. This chain links TRBV29-1 with TRBJ1-1; D might be TRBD1 (6 bases). The germline V gene encodes CDR1 SQVTM and CDR2 ANQGSEA. CDR3 length: 13 residues.

V is TRBV30 and J is TRBJ2-4; 8 positions match TRBD2. Germline CDR1 reads GTSNPN; CDR2 reads SVGIG (reference sequence). The CDR3 totals 14 residues. The V segment lost 5 bases and the J segment 9 bases; nucleotides outside the gene matches: 12. The CDR3 reads CAWAKAGVEAIQYF. Written as DNA, the CDR3 is TGTGCCTGGGCCAAAGCGGGAGTCGAAGCCATTCAGTACTTC.

This chain links TRBV6-1 with TRBJ1-3, with D uncertain. The germline CDR1 and CDR2 sequences are MNHNS and SASEGT. The V end was cut by 1 base, the J end by 0 bases, with 7 bases between. This CDR3 comprises 15 residues. CDR3 protein: CASSEVSGSGNTIYF. The CDR3, as DNA: TGTGCCAGCAGTGAAGTGAGCGGCTCTGGAAACACCATATATTTT.

This clonotype is classed as medium-sized (0.01 to 0.1%). The chain recombines TRBV29-1 with TRBJ2-1, with 9 bases lining up with TRBD1. V shed 4 bases, J shed 3 bases, and the junction held 7 bases outside the gene matches. This CDR3 has 15 amino acids. Germline CDR1 reads SQVTM; CDR2 reads ANQGSEA. Here the CDR3 reads CSVGGDRAFYNEQFF. DNA of the CDR3: TGCAGCGTTGGTGGGGACAGGGCCTTCTACAATGAGCAGTTCTTC.

The gene calls are TRBV5-6 and TRBJ2-3, with 9 positions matching TRBD2. Germline V gene data show CDR1 as SGHDT and CDR2 as YYEEEE. The length of the CDR3 is 18 residues. The trim removed 1 base at V and 0 bases at J, leaving 9 bases unmatched. The CDR3, as DNA: TGTGCCAGCAGCTTGAGCCTAGCGGGGCCCACTAGCACAGATACGCAGTATTTT. Translation: CASSLSLAGPTSTDTQYF.

This clonotype is medium-sized by share. This sequence joins TRBV5-6 and TRBJ2-6; D might be TRBD1 (5 bases). V lost 1 base to trimming and J lost 1 base, with 9 bases between them. The germline CDR1 and CDR2 sequences are SGHDT and YYEEEE. The CDR3 is made up of 16 amino acids. In DNA form, the CDR3 reads TGTGCCAGCAGCTTGTGGGGCGCGTCTGGGGCCAACGTCCTGACTTTC. Residues: CASSLWGASGANVLTF.

The J gene is TRBJ1-2, the V gene TRBV7-6; D is unresolved. CDR1 and CDR2 (germline): SGHVS, FNYEAQ. The CDR3 has 13 residues. CDR3 sequence: CAIIMGSNYGYTF. The CDR3 DNA sequence: TGTGCTATCATTATGGGGTCTAACTATGGCTACACCTTC.

This clonotype was detected only once. A read error is possible here, since a much larger clone lies one base away. The chain couples TRBV29-1 to TRBJ1-5, with D possibly TRBD1 on 6 matching bases. This CDR3 has 13 residues. The germline CDR1 and CDR2 sequences are SQVTM and ANQGSEA. In DNA, the CDR3 is TGCAGCGTTGGACAGGTTAGCAATCAGACCCAGCATTTT. This gives the protein CSVGQVSNQTQHF.

This clonotype was seen more than once but under ten times. The chain is built from TRBV19 and TRBJ1-6; no clear D. V lost 5 bases and J lost 6, with 14 bases in between. Germline assignment: CDR1 LNHDA and CDR2 SQIVND (reference sequence). This CDR3 has 15 residues. This CDR3 reads CASSRQAAGNSPLHF. CDR3 coding DNA: TGTGCCAGTAGTCGGCAAGCTGCGGGTAATTCACCCCTCCACTTT. The whole variable domain, remainder taken from reference TRBV19 and TRBJ1-6, is DGGITQSPKYLFRKEGQNVTLSCEQNLNHDAMYWYRQDPGQGLRLIYYSQIVNDFQKGDIAEGYSVSREKKESFPLTVTSAQKNPTAFYLCASSRQAAGNSPLHFGNGTRLTVT.

This rearrangement joins TRBV12-3 or TRBV12-4 to TRBJ1-5; D perhaps matches TRBD1 (5 bases). V was cut by 9 bases and J by 4 bases, with 16 bases left in between. This CDR3 contains 14 residues. The CDR3: CASRWGRENQPQHF. For the CDR3, the DNA is TGTGCCAGTCGATGGGGCAGGGAAAATCAGCCCCAGCATTTT.

The chain uses TRBV10-1 and TRBJ1-1; 7 positions agree with TRBD1. Unmatched junction bases numbered 4, after V lost 5 bases and J lost 1 base. This CDR3 region has 14 residues. Germline CDR1 is WNHNN and CDR2 is SYGVQD (reference sequence). The CDR3, as DNA: TGCGCCAGCAGTCGGGACAGCTCGAACACTGAAGCTTTCTTT. It codes for CASSRDSSNTEAFF.

By frequency in the sample, this clonotype is medium-sized (0.01 to 0.1%). This rearrangement joins TRBV11-3 to TRBJ2-1, with D tentatively TRBD2 (5 bases). This CDR3 spans 12 amino acids. Deletions cut 6 bases from V and 9 bases from J, with 12 bases between. Germline V lookup: CDR1 SGHNT, CDR2 YENEEA. The CDR3 is CASRMAEGEQFF. In DNA, the CDR3 is TGTGCCAGCAGGATGGCAGAGGGTGAGCAGTTCTTC.

In its sample, this clonotype is hyperexpanded (1% or more). This chain connects TRBV5-4 to TRBJ2-7; the D call may be TRBD1 or TRBD2 (5 bases each). The CDR3 is made up of 16 amino acids. V lost 4 bases and J 2 bases, leaving 19 bases between the germline ends. CDR1 is SGHNT, CDR2 YYREEE, per germline (reference sequence). CDR3 sequence reads: CASSPPPPGPPYEQYF. In DNA, the CDR3 is TGTGCCAGCAGCCCTCCACCCCCGGGGCCACCCTACGAGCAGTACTTC.

The sample holds a few counts of this clonotype. DNA for the CDR3: TGTGCCAGCAGCTTCTTCTCCTTCGGACAGACCCCTGGGGCCAACGTCCTGACTTTC. Encoded protein: CASSFFSFGQTPGANVLTF. V is TRBV5-6 and J is TRBJ2-6; tentatively, D is TRBD1 (6 bases). This CDR3 comprises 19 residues. V lost 2 bases and J lost 2, with 20 bases in between. CDR1 and CDR2 from the germline V gene are SGHDT and YYEEEE. The full variable domain, completed using reference TRBV5-6 and TRBJ2-6, is DAGVTQSPTHLIKTRGQQVTLRCSPKSGHDTVSWYQQALGQGPQFIFQYYEEEERQRGNFPDRFSGHQFPNYSSELNVNALLLGDSALYLCASSFFSFGQTPGANVLTFGAGSRLTVL.

The chain has TRBV27 and TRBJ2-4; TRBD1 matches 7 bases. Germline V gene data show CDR1 as MNHEY and CDR2 as SMNVEV (reference sequence). V shed 4 bases and J 0 bases; nucleotides not matched to a gene: 9. This CDR3 contains 17 residues. The CDR3 DNA sequence: TGTGCCAGCAGTTCGACAGGGTCCCTGATAGCCAAAAACATTCAGTACTTC. Protein sequence: CASSSTGSLIAKNIQYF.

This clonotype was counted between two and nine times. The genes are TRBV30 and TRBJ2-7, with 9 bases matching TRBD1. CDR1 is GTSNPN, CDR2 SVGIG, per germline (reference sequence). CDR3 size: 13 residues. V shed 1 base and J 2 bases; nucleotides not matched to a gene: 0. The CDR3 spells CAWSGQGAYEQYF. In DNA form, the CDR3 reads TGTGCCTGGAGTGGACAGGGGGCCTACGAGCAGTACTTC. The whole variable domain, remainder taken from reference TRBV30 and TRBJ2-7, is SQTIHQWPATLVQPVGSPLSLECTVEGTSNPNLYWYRQAAGRGLQLLFYSVGIGQISSEVPQNLSASRPQDRQFILSSKKLLLSDSGFYLCAWSGQGAYEQYFGPGTRLTVT.

CDR3 bases: TGTGCCAGCAGTTACTCGAGGATAAGGGGGTGCGCTGGAAACACCATATATTTT. It codes for CASSYSRIRGCAGNTIYF. The chain joins TRBV6-8 to TRBJ1-3; TRBD1 might be the D (6 bases). From germline, CDR1 is MNHGY and CDR2 SAAAGT. Trimming removed 0 bases from V and 2 bases from J, with 17 bases in between. The CDR3 is made up of 18 amino acids.

This clonotype was seen a handful of times. The chain recombines TRBV12-5 with TRBJ1-3, with D unclear. This CDR3 has 12 amino acids. V was trimmed by 6 bases and J by 4 bases, leaving 7 bases between them. Germline V gene lookup returns CDR1 LGHNT and CDR2 FRNRAP. In DNA, the CDR3 is TGTGCTAGTGGGCCGGTGGGAAACACCATATATTTT. Protein sequence: CASGPVGNTIYF.